This entry describes one T cell receptor beta chain. Antigen specificity is unknown. This entry comes from a study of T cell repertoires in cytomegalovirus infection. Study-level information: It can be stated that public TCR beta signatures indicated CMV infection as well as a matching HLA type.

Study conclusions and caveats: Public TCR beta family frequency separated CMV-and-HLA carriers, including in an independent cohort. HLA-C-restricted, CMV-specific TCR beta clonotypes were dominant ex vivo.

One entry per CDR3 protein, called by TCRdb with MiXCR from the reads. The data show about 350,000 distinct CDR3 sequences, with around a third seen just once and approximately 13% held by the top ten. The germline gives CDR1 SGHVS, CDR2 FQNEAQ. This CDR3 contains 14 residues. V was shortened by 10 bases and J by 7 bases, with 19 bases between the two germline ends. J is TRBJ2-2 and V is TRBV7-8; TRBD1 or TRBD2 may be the D gene (6 bases each). Sequencing used cultured PBMCs, obtained from culture after CMV antigen stimulation. This clonotype was obtained from a human donor in good health (CMV status not recorded). Some clones in this sample may be carry-over from other donors' samples. CDR3 amino acids: CANHRWGAGGELFF. The CDR3 region has the DNA TGTGCCAACCACCGTTGGGGGGCGGGCGGGGAGCTGTTTTTT.